The clone carrying this TCR beta chain was detected only a few times. Its antigen is currently unknown. MiXCR, applied by TCRdb to the reads, yields one record per CDR3 protein. This sample has hundreds of thousands of distinct CDR3 sequences, with 20% to 25% found just once. V was shortened by 2 bases and J by 4 bases, with 15 bases between the two germline ends. CDR3 length: 15 residues. Germline V gene sequence: CDR1 SGHTA, CDR2 FQGNSA. This entry belongs to a study of T cell repertoires in cytomegalovirus infection. Study in general: Public TCR beta signature analysis indicated the presence of both CMV infection and matching HLA type.

Findings and caveats of the study: Ex vivo responses were dominated by HLA-C-restricted CMV-specific TCR beta clonotypes.

This receptor was identified in a human donor in good health (CMV status not recorded). Some clones in this sample may be carry-over from other donors' samples. The specimen was CD8+ T cells from PBMCs. The chain has TRBV7-2 and TRBJ2-7; a weak D match, TRBD1 (6 bases). The CDR3 sequence is CASSLSTGTLYEQYV. The CDR3, as DNA: TGTGCCAGCAGCTTAAGTACCGGGACACTTTACGAGCAGTACGTC.